The subject of this entry is one TCR beta chain. The sample is drawn from a study of blood T cell repertoires in COVID-19. The V gene's germline CDR1 is LGHNA and CDR2 YSLEER. V lost 4 bases, J lost 3 bases, and 11 bases stayed unmatched. This CDR3 spans 17 amino acids. Original methodology: Counts of nucleated cells, estimated from reference gene primer amplification, were obtained. Repertoires were generated with immunoSEQ multiplex PCR, while TCRdb's copy carries only in-frame clones and drops some. V and J calls and clone size follow that table, whereas D and trimming were derived from the DNA. This repertoire shows under 75,000 clones, approximately 77% found once; its top ten account for around 4.8%.

The sample comprised peripheral blood. The receptor was derived from a woman aged 65 to 85 with COVID-19, enrolled during active disease. The chain joins TRBV4-3 to TRBJ1-4; 7 nucleotides agree with TRBD1. The DNA for the CDR3 is TGCGCCAGCAGCCCCCGCCCTAGGGGGCAATCTAATGAAAAACTGTTTTTT. It specifies CASSPRPRGQSNEKLFF.